This T cell receptor (beta chain) is from a study of T cells in Graves' hyperthyroidism and ophthalmopathy. Germline V lookup: CDR1 SGHDN, CDR2 FVKESK. The CDR3 loop spans 14 amino acids. The V end was cut by 2 bases, the J end by 1 base, with 8 bases between. The sample holds many counts of this clonotype. The investigators amplified TCR beta CDR3 regions from RNA transcripts. HTBI primers drove first-round RT-PCR of the TCR CDR3. MiXCR, applied by TCRdb to the multiplex PCR reads, yields one record per CDR3 protein. The sample has 550,000 to 650,000 distinct CDR3 sequences, approximately 14% seen once.

Source material: blood. The TCR sequence derives from a woman in her thirties with Graves' hyperthyroidism that later progressed to Graves' ophthalmopathy. This rearrangement joins TRBV14 to TRBJ1-1; unclear D gene. As DNA, the CDR3 is TGTGCCAGCAGCCAAATCCAGAGGAACACTGAAGCTTTCTTT. Translation gives CASSQIQRNTEAFF.